The clone carrying this T cell receptor (beta chain) was detected a few times. Its cognate antigen is unknown. These data originate in a study of T-cell reconstitution after alpha-beta-depleted transplantation in children. Germline loops: CDR1 SQVTM, CDR2 ANQGSEA. The trim removed 3 bases at V and 8 bases at J, leaving 17 bases unmatched. This CDR3 comprises 17 residues. Unique molecular identifiers were incorporated into the prepared TCRbeta library. TCRdb reprocessed the PCR reads with MiXCR, giving one entry per CDR3 protein. The table shows around 440,000 distinct CDR3 sequences, with 15% to 20% occurring only once. Study-wide results and limits: A year post-transplant, T-cell counts and diversity derived mostly from newly produced T cells. Reports say that about two months after transplant, the alpha-beta T cells came out of several hundred graft clones that had expanded. From surviving recipient T cells and thymic progenitors came the high day-60 TCRbeta diversity observed in some patients.

The rearrangement joins TRBV29-1 to TRBJ2-1; TRBD1 agrees at 9 bases. This receptor was identified in a boy younger than two who had a stem cell transplant for Wiskott-Aldrich syndrome, so the T cells may come from the graft donor. Sequenced material: PBMCs, mostly from graft donor cells, taken 360 days after TCRalphabeta/CD19-depleted stem cell transplant. CDR3 bases: TGCAGCGTTGAGTCGGCGCTGAAGGGACAGGGCTGGGATGAGCAGTTCTTC. Protein: CSVESALKGQGWDEQFF.